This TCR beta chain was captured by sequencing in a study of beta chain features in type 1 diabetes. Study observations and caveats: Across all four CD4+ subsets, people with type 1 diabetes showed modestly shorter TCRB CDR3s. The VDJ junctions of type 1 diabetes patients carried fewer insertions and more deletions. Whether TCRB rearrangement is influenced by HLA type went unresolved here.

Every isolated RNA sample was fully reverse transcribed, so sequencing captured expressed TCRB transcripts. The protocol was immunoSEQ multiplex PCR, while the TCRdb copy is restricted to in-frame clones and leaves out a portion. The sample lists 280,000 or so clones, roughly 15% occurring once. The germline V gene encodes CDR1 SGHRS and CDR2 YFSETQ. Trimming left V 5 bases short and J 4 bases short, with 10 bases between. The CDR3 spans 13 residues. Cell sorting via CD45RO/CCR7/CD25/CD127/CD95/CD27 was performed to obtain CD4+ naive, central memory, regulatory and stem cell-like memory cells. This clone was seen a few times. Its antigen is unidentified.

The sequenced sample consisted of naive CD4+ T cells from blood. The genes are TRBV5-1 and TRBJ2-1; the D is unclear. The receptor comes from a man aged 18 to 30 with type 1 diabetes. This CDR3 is CASSYDSYNEQFF. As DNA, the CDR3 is TGCGCCAGCAGTTATGACTCATACAATGAGCAGTTCTTC.